What follows are 20 T cell receptor beta chains derived from one specimen sequenced in a study of CD8 T cells in Susac syndrome. Reverse transcription used roughly 0.5 to 1 ug RNA and random hexamers. TCRdb fed the immunoSEQ multiplex PCR reads into MiXCR, producing one record per CDR3 protein. The table records about 250,000 distinct CDR3 sequences, roughly 95% of them present only once. Sample: CD4+ T cells from PBMCs. All receptors derive from a human donor with multiple sclerosis.

The J gene is TRBJ2-7, the V gene TRBV3-1; D not certain. CDR1 is LGHDT and CDR2 is YNNKEL in the germline V gene (reference sequence). This CDR3 has 13 amino acids. Trimming stripped 2 bases from V and 1 base from J, with 6 bases between. The DNA of the CDR3 is TGTGCCAGCAGCCAAATTGAGTCCTACGAGCAGTACTTC. Encoded protein: CASSQIESYEQYF.

The rearrangement links TRBV4-1 to TRBJ1-3, with a tentative D call TRBD1 (5 bases). Germline loops: CDR1 MGHRA, CDR2 YSYEKL. The CDR3 runs to 16 residues. V was cut by 1 base and J by 0 bases, with 10 bases left in between. The CDR3 DNA sequence: TGCGCCAGCAGCCAAGGAGGGACCTTCTCTGGAAACACCATATATTTT. Protein sequence: CASSQGGTFSGNTIYF.

The chain combines TRBV12-3 or TRBV12-4 with TRBJ1-3, with D perhaps matching TRBD1 (6 bases). Deletions cut 2 bases from V and 0 bases from J, with 14 bases between. CDR3 length: 17 residues. The CDR3 DNA reads as TGTGCCAGCAGTTTAAAACCAACAGGGACCTCTGGAAACACCATATATTTT. It translates to CASSLKPTGTSGNTIYF.

The chain has TRBV20-1 and TRBJ2-3; D not certain. CDR3 size: 12 residues. V lost 7 bases, J lost 6 bases, and 14 bases lay in between. Looked up from germline, CDR1 is DFQATT and CDR2 is SNEGSKA (reference sequence). CDR3 in DNA: TGCAGTGTTTGGGGAACGGTCGATACGCAGTATTTT. It is translated as CSVWGTVDTQYF.

This clonotype showed up just once. This rearrangement joins TRBV7-9 to TRBJ2-1; TRBD2 aligns across 8 bases. J was trimmed by 8 bases and V by 2 bases; bases with no gene match: 5. This CDR3 contains 14 residues. From germline, CDR1 is SEHNR and CDR2 FQNEAQ (reference sequence). The CDR3 DNA is TGTGCCAGCAGCTTATTGACTAGCGAGGATGAGCAGTTCTTC. This encodes CASSLLTSEDEQFF.

In its sample, this clonotype was seen once. The chain is built from TRBV28 and TRBJ1-1; 7 bases are a match to TRBD1. The CDR3 length is 14 residues. J gave up 0 bases and V 6 bases, and 4 bases lay outside the gene matches. Germline CDR1 MDHEN, CDR2 SYDVKM. CDR3: CASRETGLNTEAFF. CDR3 DNA sequence: TGTGCCAGCAGGGAGACAGGGCTGAACACTGAAGCTTTCTTT.

V is TRBV5-6 and J is TRBJ2-3; 11 bases line up with TRBD2. Germline CDR1 is SGHDT and CDR2 is YYEEEE. The CDR3 is 15 amino acids. J gave up 8 bases and V 0 bases, and 5 bases lay outside the gene matches. CDR3 sequence reads: CASSLGLAGLVTQYF. The CDR3, as DNA: TGTGCCAGCAGCTTGGGACTAGCGGGGTTAGTTACGCAGTATTTT.

The chain links TRBV18 to TRBJ1-5; possibly TRBD1 for D (6 bases). Between the trimmed V and J ends, which lost 3 bases and 0 bases, there was a span of 15 bases. The CDR3 loop spans 17 amino acids. Germline values: CDR1 KGHSH, CDR2 LQKENI. The CDR3 protein is CASSPSGGGYSNQPQHF. CDR3 DNA: TGTGCCAGCTCACCGTCCGGGGGCGGATATAGCAATCAGCCCCAGCATTTT. The entire variable domain, with the rest obtained from reference TRBV18 and TRBJ1-5, is as follows: NAGVMQNPRHLVRRRGQEARLRCSPMKGHSHVYWYRQLPEEGLKFMVYLQKENIIDESGMPKERFSAEFPKEGPSILRIQQVVRGDSAAYFCASSPSGGGYSNQPQHFGDGTRLSIL.

The CDR3 nucleotides are TGTGCCAGTAGTATGAGGCGGGAGTACTGGGAGACCCAGTACTTC. This gives the protein CASSMRREYWETQYF. The chain recombines TRBV19 with TRBJ2-5; 7 nucleotides line up with TRBD2. This CDR3 has 15 residues. Germline V gene lookup returns CDR1 LNHDA and CDR2 SQIVND (reference sequence). J gave up 5 bases and V 3 bases, and 9 bases lay outside the gene matches.

This clonotype was observed a few times. The rearrangement links TRBV27 to TRBJ2-7, with 8 positions matching TRBD1. The CDR3 spans 15 residues. Unmatched junction bases numbered 8, after V lost 5 bases and J lost 2 bases. Germline CDR1 and CDR2: MNHEY and SMNVEV (reference sequence). The DNA of the CDR3 is TGTGCCAGCAGTGTTATCGGGACAGGAGCCTACGAGCAGTACTTC. Translation: CASSVIGTGAYEQYF.

The chain links TRBV19 to TRBJ2-5; 8 bases fit TRBD2. The CDR3 consists of 12 residues. With 5 bases clipped from V and 13 bases from J, the junction kept 9 bases outside the gene matches. Looked up from germline, CDR1 is LNHDA and CDR2 is SQIVND (reference sequence). CDR3 in DNA: TGTGCCAGTAGTTCCCTGGGCGGGGGGACGTACTTC. It encodes CASSSLGGGTYF.

The chain has TRBV29-1 and TRBJ2-4, with a tentative D call TRBD2 (7 bases). The germline V gene encodes CDR1 SQVTM and CDR2 ANQGSEA. The CDR3 consists of 14 residues. The V end lost 4 bases, the J end lost 9 bases, and 19 bases lay between the germline ends. The CDR3 region has the DNA TGCAGCGTTGCGGGGGGCAGGGTTGAGGGCATTCAGTACTTC. It specifies CSVAGGRVEGIQYF.

The V and J genes are TRBV29-1 and TRBJ1-5; unclear D gene. Looked up from germline, CDR1 is SQVTM and CDR2 is ANQGSEA. V gave up 4 bases and J gave up 0 bases, with 7 bases separating them. There are 13 residues in the CDR3. DNA for the CDR3: TGCAGCGTTGTCGGGGATAGCAATCAGCCCCAGCATTTT. Its translation: CSVVGDSNQPQHF.

This chain joins TRBV3-1 and TRBJ2-5; 7 bases are shared with TRBD1. Germline CDR1 is LGHDT and CDR2 is YNNKEL (reference sequence). The junction had 10 bases not matched to a gene; V was cut back by 1 base and J by 5 bases. The CDR3 length is 16 residues. In DNA, the CDR3 is TGTGCCAGCAGCCAAGCCGGACAGGCAGGGGTGGAGACCCAGTACTTC. Protein product: CASSQAGQAGVETQYF.

The genes are TRBV23-1 and TRBJ2-7; tentative D call: TRBD1 (6 bases). TRBV23-1 falls under the ORF class, with uncertain function. Trimming took 5 bases from V and 6 from J, leaving 20 bases between them. CDR3 length equals 15 residues. CDR3 protein: CASSRTARGIGEQYV. CDR3 in DNA: TGCGCCAGCAGTAGGACAGCGCGTGGAATAGGCGAGCAGTACGTC.

A few counts support this clonotype. This sequence joins TRBV13 and TRBJ1-1; weak D call: TRBD1 (5 bases). V lost 7 bases, J lost 4 bases, and 7 bases lay in between. The CDR3 is made up of 11 amino acids. Germline V gives CDR1 PRHDT, CDR2 FYEKMQ (reference sequence). In DNA form, the CDR3 reads TGTGCCAGCACCCAGGGCACTGAAGCTTTCTTT. Amino acids: CASTQGTEAFF.

CDR3 protein: CASSQDRERITDTQYF. DNA of the CDR3: TGTGCCAGCAGCCAAGACCGGGAGAGGATCACAGATACGCAGTATTTT. This rearrangement joins TRBV11-2 to TRBJ2-3; D possibly corresponds to TRBD2 (6 bases). This CDR3 is built from 16 residues. V dropped 5 bases and J dropped 2 bases, with 17 bases sitting between them. Per germline, CDR1 SGHAT and CDR2 FQNNGV.

This clonotype has only one observation. The chain couples TRBV20-1 to TRBJ2-1; D may correspond to TRBD1 or TRBD2 (5 bases each). Germline lookup yields CDR1 DFQATT and CDR2 SNEGSKA (reference sequence). V lost 1 base and J lost 7, with 17 bases in between. The CDR3 sequence is 15 residues long. CDR3 residues: CSARGTGTPLNEQFF. The CDR3 nucleotides are TGCAGTGCTAGAGGCACCGGGACCCCTTTGAATGAGCAGTTCTTC.

The chain has TRBV19 and TRBJ2-2; 9 bases line up with TRBD1. The ends lost 9 bases at V and 6 bases at J; junction bases unmatched: 8. Germline V gene data show CDR1 as LNHDA and CDR2 as SQIVND (reference sequence). This CDR3 is 14 amino acids long. CDR3: CASARDRVAGELFF. The CDR3 DNA follows: TGTGCCAGCGCTCGGGACAGGGTTGCCGGGGAGCTGTTTTTT.

The chain joins TRBV2 to TRBJ2-7; TRBD2 matches 11 bases. This CDR3 is built from 13 residues. The germline V gene has CDR1 SNHLY and CDR2 FYNNEI. After removal of 6 bases from V and 5 bases from J, the junction contained 3 bases not matched to a gene. DNA of the CDR3: TGTGCCAGCAGCTTTAGCGGGAGGGACGAGCAGTACGTC. Encoded protein: CASSFSGRDEQYV.